This paragraph reports one T cell receptor beta chain. V was shortened by 6 bases and J by 0 bases, with 9 bases between the two germline ends. The germline CDR1 and CDR2 sequences are SNHLY and FYNNEI. This CDR3 region has 14 residues. The sample comes from a study of blood T cell repertoires in COVID-19. Whole-study context: Italy, Spain and the United States were the sources of the convalescent and acute COVID-19 samples. PBMCs, B-cell-depleted T cells, or T cells provided the cDNA or gDNA that made up the material.

Source study methods: Amplification from reference gene primers served as the basis for estimated nucleated cell counts. The assay was immunoSEQ multiplex PCR, and TCRdb's table has in-frame clones only and misses some. The D gene and trimming were derived from the DNA, and the V and J assignments and clone size from that table. The table has approximately 150,000 clones, roughly nine tenths seen once. The sample comprised peripheral blood. The chain combines TRBV2 with TRBJ2-1, with D perhaps TRBD1 (5 bases). The TCR originated in a human donor in a cohort sampled during active COVID-19. For the CDR3, the DNA is TGTGCCAGCAGACAGGAGAGCTCCTACAATGAGCAGTTCTTC. Its protein product is CASRQESSYNEQFF. Looking up the rest from reference TRBV2 and TRBJ2-1 gives the full variable domain: EPEVTQTPSHQVTQMGQEVILRCVPISNHLYFYWYRQILGQKVEFLVSFYNNEISEKSEIFDDQFSVERPDGSNFTLKIRSTKLEDSAMYFCASRQESSYNEQFFGPGTRLTVL.